This T cell receptor (beta chain) was captured in a study of PD-L1 blockade in urothelial cancer. Study at large: The researchers analyzed blood 3 weeks (second dose) and 6 weeks after treatment start.

Indicated time point: pretreatment peripheral blood. CDR3 length equals 13 residues. V was pared by 0 bases and J by 6 bases, with 8 bases between. Germline CDR1 and CDR2: SGHDN and FVKESK. The data were produced by immunoSEQ multiplex PCR, yet TCRdb's version contains in-frame clones alone and is incomplete. The repertoire includes about 95,000 clones, around 87% of them detected once, and around 1.5% sits in the top ten. The chain recombines TRBV14 with TRBJ2-5; the D is unclear. The receptor was derived from a man in his 60s with urothelial cancer. Sample: PBMCs, taken around atezolizumab (anti-PD-L1) treatment. This CDR3 reads CASSQDPWQTQYF. As DNA, the CDR3 is TGTGCCAGCAGCCAAGATCCTTGGCAGACCCAGTACTTC.